This is a list of T cell receptor beta chains from one sample in a study of identical twins. From the 5' RACE reads, TCRdb called clonotypes with MiXCR, one entry per CDR3 protein. Here the sample spans approximately 1.8 million distinct CDR3 sequences, less than 35% being singletons. Sequenced material: cord blood. The receptors shown here come from a newborn girl in good health. Each CDR3 is given with its conserved first and last residue. A D gene is named only where the DNA matches it firmly. The listing skips clone size in some rows; elsewhere it reads once, few, many or a size class.

clone size: few; V gene: TRBV12-3/TRBV12-4; J gene: TRBJ2-5; D gene: TRBD2; CDR3 protein: CASSPQLAGGSGQYF; CDR3 DNA: TGTGCCAGCAGCCCCCAACTAGCGGGGGGAAGTGGGCAGTACTTC
clone size: -; V gene: TRBV5-6; J gene: TRBJ2-5; D gene: TRBD2; CDR3 protein: CASSLLAGKDLETQYF; CDR3 DNA: TGTGCCAGCAGCTTACTAGCGGGAAAGGATTTGGAGACCCAGTACTTC
clone size: -; V gene: TRBV20-1; J gene: TRBJ2-5; D gene: -; CDR3 protein: CSAPRGSETQYF; CDR3 DNA: TGCAGTGCTCCACGGGGCTCAGAGACCCAGTACTTC
clone size: -; V gene: TRBV2; J gene: TRBJ2-2; D gene: -; CDR3 protein: CASSILGRDTGELFF; CDR3 DNA: -
clone size: many; V gene: TRBV29-1; J gene: TRBJ1-2; D gene: -; CDR3 protein: CSVGQSTNYGYTF; CDR3 DNA: TGCAGCGTTGGACAGTCGACTAACTATGGCTACACCTTC
clone size: -; V gene: TRBV9; J gene: TRBJ2-7; D gene: -; CDR3 protein: CASSPPGLRSDYEQYF; CDR3 DNA: TGTGCCAGCAGCCCTCCGGGACTCCGGTCCGACTACGAGCAGTACTTC
clone size: -; V gene: TRBV29-1; J gene: TRBJ2-1; D gene: -; CDR3 protein: CSALLPQGKNGQFF; CDR3 DNA: TGCAGCGCCCTATTGCCACAGGGTAAGAATGGGCAGTTCTTC
clone size: few; V gene: TRBV20-1; J gene: TRBJ2-3; D gene: -; CDR3 protein: CSAADSLGESTDTQYF; CDR3 DNA: TGCAGTGCGGCTGACTCGTTGGGAGAAAGCACAGATACGCAGTATTTT
clone size: few; V gene: TRBV12-3/TRBV12-4; J gene: TRBJ2-5; D gene: TRBD2; CDR3 protein: CASSLTVRLAGGPEYF; CDR3 DNA: TGTGCCAGCAGTTTAACGGTTCGGCTAGCGGGAGGCCCCGAGTACTTC
clone size: -; V gene: TRBV28; J gene: TRBJ1-2; D gene: -; CDR3 protein: CASSLWGGDGYTF; CDR3 DNA: TGTGCCAGCAGTTTATGGGGGGGAGACGGCTACACCTTC
clone size: -; V gene: TRBV9; J gene: TRBJ2-1; D gene: TRBD2; CDR3 protein: CASSGTSGTNYNEQFF; CDR3 DNA: TGTGCCAGCAGTGGGACTAGCGGGACAAACTACAATGAGCAGTTCTTC
clone size: -; V gene: TRBV2; J gene: TRBJ2-7; D gene: -; CDR3 protein: CASSVGPEDEQYF; CDR3 DNA: TGTGCCAGCAGTGTAGGCCCCGAGGACGAGCAGTACTTC
clone size: few; V gene: TRBV11-3; J gene: TRBJ2-1; D gene: -; CDR3 protein: CASSSSAGKDEQFF; CDR3 DNA: TGTGCCAGCAGCTCATCGGCGGGGAAGGATGAGCAGTTCTTC
clone size: few; V gene: TRBV20-1; J gene: TRBJ1-1; D gene: -; CDR3 protein: CSARSPGGEAFF; CDR3 DNA: TGCAGTGCTAGAAGTCCGGGCGGAGAAGCTTTCTTT
clone size: -; V gene: TRBV5-1; J gene: TRBJ2-7; D gene: TRBD1; CDR3 protein: CASSTTGVTYEQYF; CDR3 DNA: TGCGCCAGCAGCACGACAGGGGTCACCTACGAGCAGTACTTC
clone size: few; V gene: TRBV15; J gene: TRBJ1-5; D gene: -; CDR3 protein: CATSRDRFSNRAGNQPQHF; CDR3 DNA: TGTGCCACCAGCAGAGATCGGTTCTCTAACAGGGCTGGCAATCAGCCCCAGCATTTT
clone size: few; V gene: TRBV20-1; J gene: TRBJ1-1; D gene: -; CDR3 protein: CSARVPGKAFF; CDR3 DNA: TGCAGTGCTAGAGTTCCAGGGAAAGCTTTCTTT
clone size: -; V gene: TRBV4-1; J gene: TRBJ2-7; D gene: -; CDR3 protein: CASSHPRGTEQYF; CDR3 DNA: TGCGCCAGCAGCCACCCCCGGGGAACCGAGCAGTACTTC
clone size: -; V gene: TRBV4-1; J gene: TRBJ1-2; D gene: -; CDR3 protein: CASSRAGEGYTF; CDR3 DNA: TGCGCCAGCAGCCGTGCGGGGGAAGGCTACACCTTC
clone size: -; V gene: TRBV28; J gene: TRBJ1-5; D gene: -; CDR3 protein: CASSFEGAGNQPQHF; CDR3 DNA: TGTGCCAGCAGTTTTGAAGGGGCTGGCAATCAGCCCCAGCATTTT
clone size: few; V gene: TRBV11-2; J gene: TRBJ2-1; D gene: -; CDR3 protein: CASSAVLLGFSEQFF; CDR3 DNA: TGTGCCAGCAGCGCCGTACTGTTGGGTTTCTCGGAGCAGTTCTTC
clone size: few; V gene: TRBV12-3/TRBV12-4; J gene: TRBJ2-7; D gene: TRBD2; CDR3 protein: CASSLIASGNYEQYF; CDR3 DNA: TGTGCCAGCAGTTTGATAGCTAGCGGGAACTACGAGCAGTACTTC
clone size: many; V gene: TRBV12-3/TRBV12-4; J gene: TRBJ1-4; D gene: -; CDR3 protein: CASSLVGGEKLFF; CDR3 DNA: TGTGCCAGCAGTCTCGTTGGTGGCGAAAAACTGTTTTTT
clone size: many; V gene: TRBV9; J gene: TRBJ1-2; D gene: -; CDR3 protein: CASSVAVPANYGYTF; CDR3 DNA: TGTGCCAGCAGCGTAGCGGTTCCAGCTAACTATGGCTACACCTTC
clone size: -; V gene: TRBV5-1; J gene: TRBJ2-1; D gene: -; CDR3 protein: CASSRPDDYNEQFF; CDR3 DNA: TGCGCCAGCAGCCGTCCGGATGACTACAATGAGCAGTTCTTC
clone size: -; V gene: TRBV7-9; J gene: TRBJ2-7; D gene: -; CDR3 protein: CATSPRTQYEQYF; CDR3 DNA: TGTGCCACCAGTCCCAGGACACAGTACGAGCAGTACTTC
clone size: few; V gene: TRBV30; J gene: TRBJ2-3; D gene: TRBD2; CDR3 protein: CAVTTSGGTDTQYF; CDR3 DNA: TGTGCCGTCACCACTAGCGGGGGTACAGATACGCAGTATTTT
clone size: -; V gene: TRBV2; J gene: TRBJ2-3; D gene: TRBD1; CDR3 protein: CASSRDRTSTDTQYF; CDR3 DNA: TGTGCCAGCAGTCGGGACAGGACTAGCACAGATACGCAGTATTTT
clone size: -; V gene: TRBV27; J gene: TRBJ1-1; D gene: -; CDR3 protein: CASSLALQGTEAFF; CDR3 DNA: TGTGCCAGCAGTTTAGCTCTACAGGGCACTGAAGCTTTCTTT
clone size: many; V gene: TRBV3-1; J gene: TRBJ1-2; D gene: TRBD1; CDR3 protein: CASSHGQGGYGYTF; CDR3 DNA: TGTGCCAGCAGCCATGGACAGGGAGGCTATGGCTACACCTTC
clone size: -; V gene: TRBV2; J gene: TRBJ2-5; D gene: -; CDR3 protein: CASSEGRRQETQYF; CDR3 DNA: TGTGCCAGCAGTGAGGGCAGGAGGCAAGAGACCCAGTACTTC
clone size: once; V gene: TRBV12-3/TRBV12-4; J gene: TRBJ2-5; D gene: -; CDR3 protein: CASSFRKWILQETQYF; CDR3 DNA: TGTGCCAGCAGTTTTCGAAAGTGGATCCTTCAAGAGACCCAGTACTTC
clone size: few; V gene: TRBV20-1; J gene: TRBJ2-7; D gene: -; CDR3 protein: CSASPLEVASYEQYF; CDR3 DNA: TGCAGTGCTAGCCCCCTGGAGGTAGCCTCCTACGAGCAGTACTTC
clone size: -; V gene: TRBV7-9; J gene: TRBJ1-6; D gene: TRBD1; CDR3 protein: CASGNRDSSYNSPLHF; CDR3 DNA: TGTGCCAGCGGAAACCGGGACAGCTCCTATAATTCACCCCTCCACTTT
clone size: few; V gene: TRBV6-5; J gene: TRBJ1-2; D gene: -; CDR3 protein: CASSYSRVPVYGYTF; CDR3 DNA: TGTGCCAGCAGTTACTCGAGGGTGCCAGTCTATGGCTACACCTTC
clone size: -; V gene: TRBV5-1; J gene: TRBJ2-3; D gene: TRBD2; CDR3 protein: CASSPQLTSDTDTQYF; CDR3 DNA: TGCGCCAGCAGCCCCCAGTTGACTAGCGACACAGATACGCAGTATTTT
clone size: -; V gene: TRBV5-5; J gene: TRBJ1-1; D gene: -; CDR3 protein: CASSFRQWVTEAFF; CDR3 DNA: TGTGCCAGCAGCTTTCGACAGTGGGTCACTGAAGCTTTCTTT
clone size: -; V gene: TRBV27; J gene: TRBJ2-1; D gene: -; CDR3 protein: CASSFRPGPRGSYNEQFF; CDR3 DNA: TGTGCCAGCAGTTTCCGCCCTGGACCCCGGGGCTCCTACAATGAGCAGTTCTTC
clone size: few; V gene: TRBV28; J gene: TRBJ2-3; D gene: TRBD1; CDR3 protein: CASSFRTGGWDTQYF; CDR3 DNA: TGTGCCAGCAGTTTCCGGACAGGGGGCTGGGATACGCAGTATTTT
clone size: -; V gene: TRBV7-6; J gene: TRBJ2-1; D gene: -; CDR3 protein: CASSLAQPNEQFF; CDR3 DNA: TGTGCCAGCAGCTTAGCGCAGCCGAACGAGCAGTTCTTC
clone size: -; V gene: TRBV20-1; J gene: TRBJ2-5; D gene: TRBD2; CDR3 protein: CSAREAGVETQYF; CDR3 DNA: TGCAGTGCTAGAGAGGCGGGAGTAGAGACCCAGTACTTC
clone size: once; V gene: TRBV24-1; J gene: TRBJ2-3; D gene: -; CDR3 protein: CATSDLAGISTDTQYF; CDR3 DNA: TGTGCCACCAGTGATTTGGCGGGAATTAGCACAGATACGCAGTATTTT
clone size: few; V gene: TRBV12-3/TRBV12-4; J gene: TRBJ2-1; D gene: TRBD2; CDR3 protein: CASSFAGGPYNEQFF; CDR3 DNA: TGTGCCAGCAGTTTTGCGGGAGGCCCCTACAATGAGCAGTTCTTC
clone size: -; V gene: TRBV6-6; J gene: TRBJ1-4; D gene: -; CDR3 protein: CASSWRLENYNEKLFF; CDR3 DNA: TGTGCCAGCAGTTGGAGATTAGAGAATTACAATGAAAAACTGTTTTTT
clone size: many; V gene: TRBV29-1; J gene: TRBJ2-3; D gene: -; CDR3 protein: CSVEEGADTQYF; CDR3 DNA: TGCAGCGTTGAGGAGGGGGCAGATACGCAGTATTTT
clone size: once; V gene: TRBV15; J gene: TRBJ1-5; D gene: -; CDR3 protein: CATSRVGRDQPQHF; CDR3 DNA: TGTGCCACCAGCAGAGTGGGGAGGGATCAGCCCCAGCATTTT
clone size: many; V gene: TRBV10-3; J gene: TRBJ2-1; D gene: -; CDR3 protein: CAISPGPRSYNEQFF; CDR3 DNA: TGTGCCATCAGTCCGGGACCGCGCTCCTACAATGAGCAGTTCTTC